This T cell receptor beta chain was sequenced in a study of cytotoxic CD8 clonotypes in ibrutinib-treated CLL. V was trimmed by 2 bases and J by 6 bases, leaving 8 bases between them. In germline, CDR1 is MNHEY, CDR2 SMNVEV (reference sequence). The CDR3 totals 13 residues. Findings and caveats of the study: Clonality climbed at ibrutinib response, then dropped toward baseline at progression. Baseline-level clonality went beyond age-matched healthy donors and moved in step with circulating CD8+ T-cell counts.

As to this clone: What it binds is not known.

Clones were sequenced by immunoSEQ multiplex PCR, and TCRdb holds only the in-frame ones, with some missing. The sample has about 49,000 clones, around half seen once. This clonotype was obtained from a human donor with chronic lymphocytic leukemia. The V gene is TRBV27, the J gene TRBJ1-5; D is ambiguous. Material: PBMCs, obtained after 12 months of ibrutinib treatment. The CDR3 DNA follows: TGTGCCAGCAGTTTACAGCGGAGTCAGCCCCAGCATTTT. Translating gives CASSLQRSQPQHF.